This T cell receptor (beta chain) was identified during a study of graft-versus-host responses after intestinal transplantation. Study-wide points: The presence of high graft-versus-host to host-versus-graft clonal ratios in allografts characterized patients with graft-donor T cell macrochimerism.

The V gene end was trimmed by 1 base and the J gene end by 5 bases; junction bases not matched to a gene: 8. CDR1 is SQVTM, CDR2 ANQGSEA, per germline. This CDR3 has 15 residues. Remarks on this clone: The antigen remains unidentified.

Repertoires were generated with immunoSEQ multiplex PCR, while TCRdb's copy carries only in-frame clones and drops some. Among 100,000 to 120,000 clones listed, about 94% were seen once. V and J are TRBV29-1 and TRBJ2-5; 9 positions agree with TRBD1. The receptor comes from a human donor who received an intestinal transplant. The starting material was unstimulated CD8+ T cells sorted from spleen or lymph node cells, obtained before intestinal transplant. The chain's CDR3 is CSVEVRDRVEETQYF. The CDR3 nucleotides are TGCAGCGTTGAAGTCCGGGACAGGGTGGAGGAGACCCAGTACTTC.